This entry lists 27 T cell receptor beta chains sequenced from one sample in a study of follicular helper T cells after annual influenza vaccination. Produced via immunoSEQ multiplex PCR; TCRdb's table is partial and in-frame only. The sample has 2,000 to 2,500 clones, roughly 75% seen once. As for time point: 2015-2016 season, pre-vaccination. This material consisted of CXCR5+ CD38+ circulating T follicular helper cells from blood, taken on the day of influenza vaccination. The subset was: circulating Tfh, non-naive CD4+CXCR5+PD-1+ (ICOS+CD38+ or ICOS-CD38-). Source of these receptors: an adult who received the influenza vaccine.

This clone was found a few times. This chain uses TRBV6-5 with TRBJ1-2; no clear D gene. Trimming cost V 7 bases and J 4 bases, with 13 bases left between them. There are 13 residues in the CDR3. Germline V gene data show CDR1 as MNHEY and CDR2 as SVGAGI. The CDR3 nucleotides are TGTGCCAGCAACCCAGGAGGTGGCTATGGCTACACCTTC. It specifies CASNPGGGYGYTF.

The CDR3 DNA sequence: TGTGCCAGCAGCTTAGGTAGCGGGGCTCGCGAGCAGTACTTC. Its translation is CASSLGSGAREQYF. The chain joins TRBV7-9 to TRBJ2-7; TRBD2 matches 8 bases. Germline CDR1 and CDR2: SEHNR and FQNEAQ (reference sequence). V lost 1 base to trimming and J lost 6 bases; unmatched junction nucleotides: 5. This CDR3 region has 14 residues.

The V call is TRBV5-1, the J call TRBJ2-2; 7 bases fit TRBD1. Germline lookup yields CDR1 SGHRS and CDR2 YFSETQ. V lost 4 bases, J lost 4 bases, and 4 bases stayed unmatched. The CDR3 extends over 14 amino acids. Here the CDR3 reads CASSPDRATGELFF. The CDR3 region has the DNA TGCGCCAGCAGCCCCGACAGGGCCACCGGGGAGCTGTTTTTT.

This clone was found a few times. CDR3 nucleotides: TGTGCCAGCAGTTACACAGGGTCGGTCACTGAAGCTTTCTTT. Its protein is CASSYTGSVTEAFF. The rearrangement uses TRBV6-6 and TRBJ1-1; D is perhaps TRBD1 (6 bases). Germline-derived CDR1 and CDR2 are MNHNY and SVGAGI (reference sequence). The length of the CDR3 is 14 residues. Trimming took off 2 bases at V and 4 bases at J, with 11 bases between the two ends.

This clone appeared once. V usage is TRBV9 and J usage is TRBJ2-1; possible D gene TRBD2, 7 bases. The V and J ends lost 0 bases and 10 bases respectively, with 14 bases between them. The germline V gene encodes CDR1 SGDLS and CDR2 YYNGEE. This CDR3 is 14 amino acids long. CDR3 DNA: TGTGCCAGCAGCGTAGCGGGGGGCACAAGGGAGCAGTTCTTC. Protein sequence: CASSVAGGTREQFF.

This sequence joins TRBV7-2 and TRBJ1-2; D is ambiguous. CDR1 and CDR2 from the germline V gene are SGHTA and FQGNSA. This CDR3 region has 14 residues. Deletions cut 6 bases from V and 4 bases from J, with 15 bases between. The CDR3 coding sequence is TGTGCCAGCAGTGCGCTAGGAGGCGTCTATGGCTACACCTTC. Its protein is CASSALGGVYGYTF.

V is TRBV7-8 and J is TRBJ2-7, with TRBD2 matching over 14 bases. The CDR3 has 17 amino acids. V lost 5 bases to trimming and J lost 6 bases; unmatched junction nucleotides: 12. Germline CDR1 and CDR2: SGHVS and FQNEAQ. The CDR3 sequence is CASSQRGLAGVVGEQYF. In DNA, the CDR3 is TGTGCCAGCAGCCAGAGGGGACTAGCGGGAGTTGTTGGCGAGCAGTACTTC.

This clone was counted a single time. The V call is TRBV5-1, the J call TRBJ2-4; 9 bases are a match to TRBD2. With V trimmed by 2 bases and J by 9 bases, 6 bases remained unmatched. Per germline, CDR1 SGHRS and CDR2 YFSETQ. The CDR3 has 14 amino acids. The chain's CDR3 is CASSFDLAGSIQYF. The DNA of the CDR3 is TGCGCCAGCAGCTTTGACCTAGCGGGGTCCATTCAGTACTTC.

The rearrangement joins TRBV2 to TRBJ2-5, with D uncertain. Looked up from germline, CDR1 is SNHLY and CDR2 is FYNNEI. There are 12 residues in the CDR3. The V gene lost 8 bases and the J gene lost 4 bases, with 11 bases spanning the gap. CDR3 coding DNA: TGTGCCAGCGCGCGAAGCTCAGAGACCCAGTACTTC. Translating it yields CASARSSETQYF. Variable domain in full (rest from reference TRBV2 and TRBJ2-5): EPEVTQTPSHQVTQMGQEVILRCVPISNHLYFYWYRQILGQKVEFLVSFYNNEISEKSEIFDDQFSVERPDGSNFTLKIRSTKLEDSAMYFCASARSSETQYFGPGTRLLVL.

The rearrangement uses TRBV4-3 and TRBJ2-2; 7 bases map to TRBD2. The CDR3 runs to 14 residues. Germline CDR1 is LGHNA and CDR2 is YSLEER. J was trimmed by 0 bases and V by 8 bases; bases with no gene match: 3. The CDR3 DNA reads TGCGCCAGCCGACGGGAGGCGAACACCGGGGAGCTGTTTTTT. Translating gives CASRREANTGELFF.

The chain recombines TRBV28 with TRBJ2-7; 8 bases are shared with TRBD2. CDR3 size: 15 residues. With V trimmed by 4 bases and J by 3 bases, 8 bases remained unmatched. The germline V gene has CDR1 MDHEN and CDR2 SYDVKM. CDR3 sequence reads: CASSSPSGGVYEQYF. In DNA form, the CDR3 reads TGTGCCAGCAGTTCACCTTCGGGGGGGGTCTACGAGCAGTACTTC. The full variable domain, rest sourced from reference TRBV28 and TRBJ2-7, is DVKVTQSSRYLVKRTGEKVFLECVQDMDHENMFWYRQDPGLGLRLIYFSYDVKMKEKGDIPEGYSVSREKKERFSLILESASTNQTSMYLCASSSPSGGVYEQYFGPGTRLTVT.

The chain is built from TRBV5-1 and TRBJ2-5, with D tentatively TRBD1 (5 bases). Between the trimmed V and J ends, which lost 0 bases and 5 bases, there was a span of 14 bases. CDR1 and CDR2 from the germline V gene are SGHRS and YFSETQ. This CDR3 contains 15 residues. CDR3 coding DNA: TGCGCCAGCAGCTTGGAGCAGTTCCCAGGGGAGACCCAGTACTTC. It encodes CASSLEQFPGETQYF.

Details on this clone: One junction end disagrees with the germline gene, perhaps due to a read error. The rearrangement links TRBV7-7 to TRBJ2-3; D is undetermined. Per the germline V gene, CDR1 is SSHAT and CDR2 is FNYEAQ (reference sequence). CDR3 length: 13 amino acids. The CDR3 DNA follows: TGTGCTAGCAGCTTATCCGGGACAGATACGCAGTATTTT. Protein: CASSLSGTDTQYF.

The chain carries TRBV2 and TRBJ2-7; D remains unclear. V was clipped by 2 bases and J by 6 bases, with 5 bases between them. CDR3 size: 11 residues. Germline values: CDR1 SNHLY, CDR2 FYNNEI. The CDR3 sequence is CASSEQAEQYF. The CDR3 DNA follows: TGTGCCAGCAGTGAACAGGCCGAGCAGTACTTC.

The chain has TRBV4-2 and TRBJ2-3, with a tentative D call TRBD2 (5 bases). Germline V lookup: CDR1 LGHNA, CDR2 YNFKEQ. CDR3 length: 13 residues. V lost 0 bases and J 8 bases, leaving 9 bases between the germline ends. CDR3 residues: CASSQDVAGTQYF. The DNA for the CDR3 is TGTGCCAGCAGCCAAGATGTGGCGGGTACGCAGTATTTT.

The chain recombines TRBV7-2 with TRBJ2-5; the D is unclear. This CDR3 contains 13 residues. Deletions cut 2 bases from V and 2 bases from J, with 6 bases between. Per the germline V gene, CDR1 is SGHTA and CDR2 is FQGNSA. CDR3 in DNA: TGTGCCAGCAGCTTAACTATTCAAGAGACCCAGTACTTC. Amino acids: CASSLTIQETQYF.

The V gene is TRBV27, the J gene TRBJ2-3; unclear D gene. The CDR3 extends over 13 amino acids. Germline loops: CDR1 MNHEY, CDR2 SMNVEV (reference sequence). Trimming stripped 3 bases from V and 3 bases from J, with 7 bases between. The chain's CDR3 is CASSFMGTDTQYF. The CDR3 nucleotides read TGTGCCAGCAGTTTTATGGGGACAGATACGCAGTATTTT.

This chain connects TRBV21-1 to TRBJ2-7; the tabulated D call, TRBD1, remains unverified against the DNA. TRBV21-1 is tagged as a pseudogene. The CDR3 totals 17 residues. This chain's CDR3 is CASSKAGQGLGSYEQYF. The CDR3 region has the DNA TGTGCCAGCAGCAAAGCGGGACAGGGTCTCGGCTCCTACGAGCAGTACTTC.

CDR3 residues: CASSQEWASSYNSPLHF. The CDR3 nucleotides are TGCGCCAGCAGCCAAGAATGGGCTAGCTCCTATAATTCACCCCTCCACTTT. This sequence joins TRBV4-3 and TRBJ1-6; D is uncertain. The length of the CDR3 is 17 residues. The V and J ends lost 0 bases and 0 bases respectively, with 9 bases between them. CDR1 is LGHNA, CDR2 YSLEER, per germline.

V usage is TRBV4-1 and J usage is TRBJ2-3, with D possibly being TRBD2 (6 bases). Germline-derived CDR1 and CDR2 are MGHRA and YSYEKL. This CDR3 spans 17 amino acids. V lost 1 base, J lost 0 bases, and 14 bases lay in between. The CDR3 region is CASSQGEASVSTDTQYF. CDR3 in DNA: TGCGCCAGCAGCCAAGGGGAAGCTAGCGTCAGCACAGATACGCAGTATTTT.

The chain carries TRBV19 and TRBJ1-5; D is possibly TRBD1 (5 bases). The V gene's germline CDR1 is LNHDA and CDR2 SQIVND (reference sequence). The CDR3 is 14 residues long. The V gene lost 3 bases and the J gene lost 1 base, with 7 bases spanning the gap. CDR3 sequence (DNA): TGTGCCAGTAGTATCGGGGGAAGCAATCAGCCCCAGCATTTT. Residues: CASSIGGSNQPQHF.

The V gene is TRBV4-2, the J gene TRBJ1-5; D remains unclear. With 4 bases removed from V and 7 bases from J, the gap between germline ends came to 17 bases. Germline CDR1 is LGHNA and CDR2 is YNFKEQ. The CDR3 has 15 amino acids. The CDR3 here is CASSPQTGPGQPQHF. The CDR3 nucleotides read TGTGCCAGCAGCCCACAGACCGGGCCGGGGCAGCCCCAGCATTTT.

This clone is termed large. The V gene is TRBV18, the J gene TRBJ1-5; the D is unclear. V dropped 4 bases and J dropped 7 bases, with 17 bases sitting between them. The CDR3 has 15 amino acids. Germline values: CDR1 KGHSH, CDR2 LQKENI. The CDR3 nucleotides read TGTGCCAGCTCACAGGGTTGGGAGGGAGGACAGCCCCAGCATTTT. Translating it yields CASSQGWEGGQPQHF.

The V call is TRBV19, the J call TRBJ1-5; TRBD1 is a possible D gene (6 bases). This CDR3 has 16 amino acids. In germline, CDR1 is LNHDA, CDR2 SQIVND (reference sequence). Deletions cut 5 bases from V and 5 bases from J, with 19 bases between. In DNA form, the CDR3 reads TGTGCCAGTAGTGGACGAAGGGGGGCTTGGGATCAGCCCCAGCATTTT. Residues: CASSGRRGAWDQPQHF. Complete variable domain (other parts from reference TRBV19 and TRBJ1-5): DGGITQSPKYLFRKEGQNVTLSCEQNLNHDAMYWYRQDPGQGLRLIYYSQIVNDFQKGDIAEGYSVSREKKESFPLTVTSAQKNPTAFYLCASSGRRGAWDQPQHFGDGTRLSIL.

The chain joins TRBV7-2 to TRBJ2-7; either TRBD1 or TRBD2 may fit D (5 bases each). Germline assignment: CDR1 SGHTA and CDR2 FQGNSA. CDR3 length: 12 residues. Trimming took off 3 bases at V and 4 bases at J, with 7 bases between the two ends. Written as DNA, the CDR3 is TGTGCCAGCAGCTTGGGGGAGTACGAGCAGTACTTC. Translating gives CASSLGEYEQYF.

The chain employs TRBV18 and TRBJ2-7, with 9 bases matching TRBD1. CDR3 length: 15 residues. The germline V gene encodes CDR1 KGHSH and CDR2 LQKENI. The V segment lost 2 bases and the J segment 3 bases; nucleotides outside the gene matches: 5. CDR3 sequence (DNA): TGTGCCAGCTCACCAAATATGGACAGGGGCTACGAGCAGTACTTC. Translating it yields CASSPNMDRGYEQYF.

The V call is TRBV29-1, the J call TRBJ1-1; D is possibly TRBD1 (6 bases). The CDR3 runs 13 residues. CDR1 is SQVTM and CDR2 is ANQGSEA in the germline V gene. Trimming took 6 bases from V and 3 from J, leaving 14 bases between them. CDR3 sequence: CSVRQTGDTEAFF. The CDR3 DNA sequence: TGCAGCGTGAGACAGACAGGAGACACTGAAGCTTTCTTT.